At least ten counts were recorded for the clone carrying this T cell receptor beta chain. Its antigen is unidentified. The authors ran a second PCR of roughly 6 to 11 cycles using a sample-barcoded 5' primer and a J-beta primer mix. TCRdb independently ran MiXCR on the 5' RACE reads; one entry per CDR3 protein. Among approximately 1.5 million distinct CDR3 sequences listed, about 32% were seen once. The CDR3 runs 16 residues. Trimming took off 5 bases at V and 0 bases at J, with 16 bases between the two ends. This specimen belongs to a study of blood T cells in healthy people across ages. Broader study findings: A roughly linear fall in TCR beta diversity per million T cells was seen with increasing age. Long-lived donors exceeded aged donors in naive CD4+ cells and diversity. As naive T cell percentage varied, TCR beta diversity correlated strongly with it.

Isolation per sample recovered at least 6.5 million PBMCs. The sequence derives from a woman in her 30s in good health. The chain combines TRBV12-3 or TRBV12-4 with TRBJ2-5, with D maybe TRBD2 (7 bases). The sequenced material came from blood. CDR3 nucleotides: TGTGCCAGCAGTCCCCTAGGGCGGGGGCACCAAGAGACCCAGTACTTC. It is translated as CASSPLGRGHQETQYF.